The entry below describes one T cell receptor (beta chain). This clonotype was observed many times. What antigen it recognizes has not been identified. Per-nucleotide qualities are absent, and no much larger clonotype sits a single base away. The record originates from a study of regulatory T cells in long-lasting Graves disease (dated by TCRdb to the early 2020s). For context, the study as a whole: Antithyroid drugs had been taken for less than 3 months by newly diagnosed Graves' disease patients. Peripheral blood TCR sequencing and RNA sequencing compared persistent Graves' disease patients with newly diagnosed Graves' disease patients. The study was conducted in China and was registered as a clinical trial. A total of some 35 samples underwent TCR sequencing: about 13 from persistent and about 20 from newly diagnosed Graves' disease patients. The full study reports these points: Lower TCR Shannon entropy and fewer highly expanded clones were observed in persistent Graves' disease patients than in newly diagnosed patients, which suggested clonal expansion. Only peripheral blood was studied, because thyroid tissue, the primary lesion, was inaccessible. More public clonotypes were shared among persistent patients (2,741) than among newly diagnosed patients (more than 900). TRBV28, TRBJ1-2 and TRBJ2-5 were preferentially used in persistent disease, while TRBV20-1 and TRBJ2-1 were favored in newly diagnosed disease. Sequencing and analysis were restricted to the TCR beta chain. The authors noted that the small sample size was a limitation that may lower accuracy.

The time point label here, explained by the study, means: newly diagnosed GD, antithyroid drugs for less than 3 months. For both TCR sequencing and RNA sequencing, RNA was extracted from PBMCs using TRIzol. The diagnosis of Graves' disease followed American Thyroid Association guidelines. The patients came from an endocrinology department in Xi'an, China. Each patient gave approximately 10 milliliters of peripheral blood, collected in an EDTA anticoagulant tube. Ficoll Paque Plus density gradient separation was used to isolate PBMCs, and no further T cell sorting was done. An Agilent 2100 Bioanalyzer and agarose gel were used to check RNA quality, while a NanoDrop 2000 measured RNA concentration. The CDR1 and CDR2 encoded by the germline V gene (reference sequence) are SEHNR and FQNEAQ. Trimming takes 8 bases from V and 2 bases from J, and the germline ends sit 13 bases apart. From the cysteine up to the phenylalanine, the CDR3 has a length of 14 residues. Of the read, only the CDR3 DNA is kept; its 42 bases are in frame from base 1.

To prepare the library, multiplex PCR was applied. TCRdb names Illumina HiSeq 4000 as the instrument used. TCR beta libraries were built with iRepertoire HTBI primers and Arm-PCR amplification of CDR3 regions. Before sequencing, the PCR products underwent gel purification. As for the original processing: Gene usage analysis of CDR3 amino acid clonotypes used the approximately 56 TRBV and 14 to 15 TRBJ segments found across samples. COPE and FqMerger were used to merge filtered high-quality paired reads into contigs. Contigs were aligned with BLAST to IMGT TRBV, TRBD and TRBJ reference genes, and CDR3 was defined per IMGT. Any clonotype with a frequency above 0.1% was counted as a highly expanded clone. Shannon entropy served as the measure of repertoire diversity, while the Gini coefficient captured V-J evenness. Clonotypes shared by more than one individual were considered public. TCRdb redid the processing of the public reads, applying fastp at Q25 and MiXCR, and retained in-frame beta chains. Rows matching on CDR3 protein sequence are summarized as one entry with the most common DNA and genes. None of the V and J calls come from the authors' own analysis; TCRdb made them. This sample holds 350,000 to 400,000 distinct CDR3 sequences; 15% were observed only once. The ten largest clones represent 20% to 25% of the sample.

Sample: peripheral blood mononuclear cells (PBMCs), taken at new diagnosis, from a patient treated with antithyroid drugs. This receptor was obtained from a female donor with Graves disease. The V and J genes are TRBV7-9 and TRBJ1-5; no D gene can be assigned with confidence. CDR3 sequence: CASSRGEGNQPQHF. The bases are TGTGCCAGCTCCCGCGGAGAAGGCAATCAGCCCCAGCATTTT.